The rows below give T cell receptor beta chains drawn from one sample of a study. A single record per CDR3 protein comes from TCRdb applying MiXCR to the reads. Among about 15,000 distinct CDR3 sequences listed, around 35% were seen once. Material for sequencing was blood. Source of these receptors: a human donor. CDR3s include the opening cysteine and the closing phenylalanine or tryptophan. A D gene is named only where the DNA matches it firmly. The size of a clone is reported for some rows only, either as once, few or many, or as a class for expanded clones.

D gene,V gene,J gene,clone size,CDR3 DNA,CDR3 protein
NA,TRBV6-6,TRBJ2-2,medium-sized,TGTGCCAGCAGGTCCCAGAACACCGGGGAGCTGTTTTTT,CASRSQNTGELFF
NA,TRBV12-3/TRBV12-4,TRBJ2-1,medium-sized,TGTGCCAGCAGTTTAAGGCAGGGCAGCTCCAATGAGCAGTTCTTC,CASSLRQGSSNEQFF
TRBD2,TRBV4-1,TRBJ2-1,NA,TGCGCCAGCAGCCCCAAACTAGCGGGAGAGCGAAATGAGCAGTTCTTC,CASSPKLAGERNEQFF
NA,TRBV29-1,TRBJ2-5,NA,TGCAGCAGTTCGATAAGCGCCGCCATGGAGGGAGAGACCCAGTACTTC,CSSSISAAMEGETQYF
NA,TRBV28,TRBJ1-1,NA,TGTGCCAGCAGTCTAGAGCGGAAAACTGAAGCTTTCTTT,CASSLERKTEAFF
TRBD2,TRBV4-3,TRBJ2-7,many,TGCGCCAGCAGCCAGAGACTAGCGGGAGGGCGCCTCCGCCCCTACGAGCAGTACTTC,CASSQRLAGGRLRPYEQYF
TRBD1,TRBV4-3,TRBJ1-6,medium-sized,TGCGCCAGCAGCCAAGATCGACGACAGGGGACACCCCTCCACTTT,CASSQDRRQGTPLHF
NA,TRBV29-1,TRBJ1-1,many,TGCAGCGCCCAGGGTGGTGGGGGCCGCGTATCAGAAGCTTTCTTT,CSAQGGGGRVSEAFF
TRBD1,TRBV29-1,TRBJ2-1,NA,TGCAGCGTTCTCTCGACAGGGGGCTACAATGAGCAGTTCTTC,CSVLSTGGYNEQFF
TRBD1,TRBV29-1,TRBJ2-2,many,TGCAGCGTTGTTGGGACAGGGATGAACACCGGGGAGCTGTTTTTT,CSVVGTGMNTGELFF
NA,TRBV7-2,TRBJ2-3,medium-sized,TGTGCCAGCAGCTTCGGGACCGGGAATACGCAGTATTTT,CASSFGTGNTQYF
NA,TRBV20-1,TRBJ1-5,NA,TGCAGTGCTAGTCCCCCCTCAGGGACGGTCGGCAATCAGCCCCAGCATTTT,CSASPPSGTVGNQPQHF
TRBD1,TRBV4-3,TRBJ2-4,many,TGCGCCAGCAGCCAAGAACCACAGGGGAGCATTCAGTACTTC,CASSQEPQGSIQYF
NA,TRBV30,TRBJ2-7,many,TGTGCCTGGAGTGGTCCAGGCTACGAGCAGTACTTC,CAWSGPGYEQYF
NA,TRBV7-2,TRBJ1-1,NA,TGTGCCAGCAGCGTTCAGGGGATCACTGAAGCTTTCTTT,CASSVQGITEAFF
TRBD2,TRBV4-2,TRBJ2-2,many,TGTGCCAGCAGCCAGGGGATTGGGAGGGGCGCGAACACCGGGGAGCTGTTTTTT,CASSQGIGRGANTGELFF
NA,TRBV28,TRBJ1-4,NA,TGTGCCAGCAGGGGGGCAGGGACTGCGGTAGAAAGAGAAAAACTGTTTTTT,CASRGAGTAVEREKLFF
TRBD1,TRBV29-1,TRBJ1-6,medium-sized,TGCAGCGCCGGGACAGCTAATTCACCCCTCCACTTT,CSAGTANSPLHF
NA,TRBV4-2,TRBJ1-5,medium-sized,TGTGCCAGCAGCCAAGATCTTGTTGGAGTTCAGCCCCAGCATTTT,CASSQDLVGVQPQHF
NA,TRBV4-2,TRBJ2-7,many,TGTGCCAGCAGCCACACAGGATACGAGCAGTACTTC,CASSHTGYEQYF
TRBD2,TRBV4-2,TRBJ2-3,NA,TGTGCCAGCAGCCAGAGACTAGCTACGAACACAGATACGCAGTATTTT,CASSQRLATNTDTQYF
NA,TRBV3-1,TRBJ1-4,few,TGTGCCAGCAGCCAAGGCCTCAGGGCCGGGCCGCAACAAAGGAATGAAAAACTGTTTTTT,CASSQGLRAGPQQRNEKLFF
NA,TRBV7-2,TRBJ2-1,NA,TGTGCCAGCAGCAGTTCGATAAGCAGCCCTCCATGGAGGGTGAATGGGCAGTTCTTC,CASSSSISSPPWRVNGQFF
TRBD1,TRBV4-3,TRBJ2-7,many,TGCGCCAGCAGCCAAGTAACCGGGACAGGGATCTACGAGCAGTACTTC,CASSQVTGTGIYEQYF
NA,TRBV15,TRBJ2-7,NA,TGTGCCACCAGCAGAGAGGGGGCGGAGGGGGGCTACGAGCAGTACTTC,CATSREGAEGGYEQYF
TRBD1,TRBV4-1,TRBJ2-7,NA,TGCGCCAGCAGCCAAGACGGCAGGGACAGAAAACCCTACGAGCAGTACTTC,CASSQDGRDRKPYEQYF
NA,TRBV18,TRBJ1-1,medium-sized,TGTGCCAGCTCACCAGCCATGAACACTGAAGCTTTCTTT,CASSPAMNTEAFF
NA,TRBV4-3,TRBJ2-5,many,TGCGCCAGCAGCCAAGAAATAGACCGGGAGACCCAGTACTTC,CASSQEIDRETQYF
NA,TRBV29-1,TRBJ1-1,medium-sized,TGCAGCGTTGAGTCAGATTTGAACACTGAAGCTTTCTTT,CSVESDLNTEAFF
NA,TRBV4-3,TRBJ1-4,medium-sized,TGCGCCAGCAGCCAAGATAATGGAGGAAATGAAAAACTGTTTTTT,CASSQDNGGNEKLFF
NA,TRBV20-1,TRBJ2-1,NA,TGCAGTGCTAGAGAAAACGGGAGACCCTACAATGAGCAGTTCTTC,CSARENGRPYNEQFF
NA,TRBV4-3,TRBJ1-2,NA,TGCGCCAGCAGCCCGGTACGGGGCCCCTATGGCTACACCTTC,CASSPVRGPYGYTF
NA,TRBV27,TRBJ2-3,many,TGTGCCAGCAGTTTAAGCCCCGGGACGGGCGCAGATACGCAGTATTTT,CASSLSPGTGADTQYF
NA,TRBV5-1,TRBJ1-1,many,TGCGCCAGCAGCTTGGTGGCCGGGTCCACTGAAGCTTTCTTT,CASSLVAGSTEAFF
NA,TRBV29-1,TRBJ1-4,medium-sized,TGCAGCGTTGAGATGGGGACTAATGAAAAACTGTTTTTT,CSVEMGTNEKLFF
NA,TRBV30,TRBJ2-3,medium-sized,TGTGCCTATACACAGGGAGCAGATACGCAGTATTTT,CAYTQGADTQYF
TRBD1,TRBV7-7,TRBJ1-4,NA,TGTGCTAGCAGCTTAGGGGGCCCAGGGGAAAAACTGTTTTTT,CASSLGGPGEKLFF
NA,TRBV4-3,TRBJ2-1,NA,TGCGCCAGCAGCCAGCTACTGGGACACAATGAGCAGTTCTTC,CASSQLLGHNEQFF
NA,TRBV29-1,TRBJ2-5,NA,TGCAGCGTTGAGGGGGAAAAGACCCAGTACTTC,CSVEGEKTQYF
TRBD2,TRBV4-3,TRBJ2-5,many,TGCGCCAGCAGCCAAGTGTATGGTCCCGGGACTAGCGGGGAGACCCAGTACTTC,CASSQVYGPGTSGETQYF
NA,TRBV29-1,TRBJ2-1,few,TGCAGCAGTTCGATAAGCGGCCGCCATGGAGGGAGTAATGAGCAGTTCTTC,CSSSISGRHGGSNEQFF
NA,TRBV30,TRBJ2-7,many,TGTGCCTGGAGTGGCGTCCTGGGACAAGGGGCCTACGAGCAGTACTTC,CAWSGVLGQGAYEQYF
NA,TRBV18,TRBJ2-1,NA,TGTGCCAGCTCCTACAATGAGCAGTTCTTC,CASSYNEQFF
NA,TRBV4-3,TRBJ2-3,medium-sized,TGCGCCAGCAGCCAAGAGGGGACACCCTTTACAGATACGCAGTATTTT,CASSQEGTPFTDTQYF
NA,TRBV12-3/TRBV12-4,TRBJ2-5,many,TGTGCCAGCAGTTTACAGCGGTTTCAAGAGACCCAGTACTTC,CASSLQRFQETQYF
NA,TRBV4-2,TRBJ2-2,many,TGTGCCAGCAGCCAGACCGCTTCCCTATCTGCCGGTGGGGAGCTGTTTTTT,CASSQTASLSAGGELFF
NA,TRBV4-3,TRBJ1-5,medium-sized,TGCGCCAGCAGCCAGGGGATTAATAGCAATCAGCCCCAGCATTTT,CASSQGINSNQPQHF
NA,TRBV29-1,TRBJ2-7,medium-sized,TGCAGCGTTGGGGTCTCGGGGGTATCCGCCGAGCAGTACTTC,CSVGVSGVSAEQYF
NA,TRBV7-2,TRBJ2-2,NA,TGTGCCAGCAGCTTAGCTCAGGGGAGGCTGTTTTTT,CASSLAQGRLFF
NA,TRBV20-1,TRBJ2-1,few,TGCAGTGCTAGAGAACAGGTAGACTACGAGCAGTTCTTC,CSAREQVDYEQFF